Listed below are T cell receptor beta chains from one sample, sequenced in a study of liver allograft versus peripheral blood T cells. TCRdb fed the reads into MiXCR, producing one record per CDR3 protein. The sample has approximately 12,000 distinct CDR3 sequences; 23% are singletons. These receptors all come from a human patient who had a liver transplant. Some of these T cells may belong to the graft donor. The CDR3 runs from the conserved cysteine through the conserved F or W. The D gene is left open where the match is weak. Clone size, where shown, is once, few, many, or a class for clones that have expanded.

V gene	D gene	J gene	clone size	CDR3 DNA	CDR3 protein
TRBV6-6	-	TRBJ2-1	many	TGTGCCAGCGGGTCTTCAGGGGGGCTGAATGAGCAGTTCTTC	CASGSSGGLNEQFF
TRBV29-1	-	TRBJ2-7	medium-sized	TGCAGCGCAACCTCGGGACACGGCTCTTACGAGCAGTACTTC	CSATSGHGSYEQYF
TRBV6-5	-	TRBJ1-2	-	TGTGCCAGCAGTTCCCCGTGGGGCCGATCTAACTATGGCTACACCTTC	CASSSPWGRSNYGYTF
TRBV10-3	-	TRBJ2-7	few	-	CAISESSGRAYEQYF
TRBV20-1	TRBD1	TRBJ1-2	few	TGCAGTGCTAGAGTTCCAGGGGGCAACTATGGCTACACCTTC	CSARVPGGNYGYTF
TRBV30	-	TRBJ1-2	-	TGTGCCTGGAGTCTCCAGGGTCTGCCTAACTATGGCTACACCTTC	CAWSLQGLPNYGYTF
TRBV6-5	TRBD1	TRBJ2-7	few	TGTGCCAGCAGGAGGGATAGGACAGGGATCGAGCAGTACTTC	CASRRDRTGIEQYF
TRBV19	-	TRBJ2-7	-	TGTGCCAGTAGTTCGCTCGTGACGGGAACCTACGAGCAGTACTTC	CASSSLVTGTYEQYF
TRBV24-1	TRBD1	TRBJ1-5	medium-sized	TGTGCCACCAGTGGAAACAGGGGGTCGAGCAATCAGCCCCAGCATTTT	CATSGNRGSSNQPQHF
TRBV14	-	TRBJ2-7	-	TGTGCCAGCAGCCAACGCTACGAGCAGTACTTC	CASSQRYEQYF
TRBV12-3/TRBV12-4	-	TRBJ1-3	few	TGTGCAATTAGGTACATCTCTGGAAACACCATATATTTT	CAIRYISGNTIYF
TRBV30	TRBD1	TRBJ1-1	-	TGTGCCTGGTATTCCGGACAGGGAGGGAACACTGAAGCTTTCTTT	CAWYSGQGGNTEAFF
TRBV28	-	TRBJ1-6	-	TGTGCCAGCAGTTCCCACACAGAATTGAATTCACCCCTCCACTTT	CASSSHTELNSPLHF
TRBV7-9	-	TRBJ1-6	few	TGTGCCAGCAGCTTAACAGGGCCCAATTCACCCCTCCACTTT	CASSLTGPNSPLHF
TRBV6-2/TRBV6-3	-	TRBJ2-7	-	TGTGCCAGCAGTTACTCTTTCGCGGCGGGGCAGTACTTC	CASSYSFAAGQYF
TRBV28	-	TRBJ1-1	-	TGTGCCACCGACCCCCGACACACTGAAGCTTTCTTT	CATDPRHTEAFF
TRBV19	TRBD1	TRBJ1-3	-	TGTGCCAGTAGTCGGACAGGGCCAACCTCTGGAAACACCATATATTTT	CASSRTGPTSGNTIYF
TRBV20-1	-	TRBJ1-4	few	TGCAGTGCTGGCCGCAATGAAAAACTGTTTTTT	CSAGRNEKLFF
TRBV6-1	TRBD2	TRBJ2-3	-	TGTGCCACCCACCTAAGGACTAGCCGGGATACGCAGTATTTT	CATHLRTSRDTQYF
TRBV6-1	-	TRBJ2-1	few	TGTGCCAGCAGCCCGATAGCTTGGGATGAGCAGTTCTTC	CASSPIAWDEQFF
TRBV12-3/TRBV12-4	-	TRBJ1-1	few	TGTGCCAGCAGTTTACGGCAGAACACTGAAGCTTTCTTT	CASSLRQNTEAFF
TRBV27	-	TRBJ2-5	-	TGTGCCAGCCGGCAGGGAGGGGGAGAGACCCAGTACTTC	CASRQGGGETQYF
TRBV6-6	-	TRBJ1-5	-	TGTGCCAGCTCTCCGGGGCGGAATCAGCCCCAGCATTTT	CASSPGRNQPQHF
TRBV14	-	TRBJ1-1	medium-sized	TGTGCCAGCAGCCAATCCGGAAAGGGTGAAGCTTTCTTT	CASSQSGKGEAFF
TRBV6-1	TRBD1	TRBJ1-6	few	TGTGCCAGCAGTGAACGGGTGACAGGGTTTTCACCCCTCCACTTT	CASSERVTGFSPLHF
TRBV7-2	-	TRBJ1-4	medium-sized	TGTGCCAGCAGCTTAGGGACCGGGGAAAAACTGTTTTTT	CASSLGTGEKLFF